This is a list of T cell receptor beta chains from one sample in a study of CD8+CD57+ T cells in acquired aplastic anemia. Using its own MiXCR run on the reads, TCRdb lists one record per CDR3 protein. In the table there are over 150,000 distinct CDR3 sequences, 60% to 80% of which are singletons. The specimen was sorted CD4+, CD8+, or CD8+CD57+ T cells (not recorded which) from PBMCs. These receptors were taken from a human donor with aplastic anemia. Each CDR3 is given with its conserved first and last residue. The D gene is left open where the match is weak. Size is omitted from some rows. Given values are once, few, many or a class for expanded clones.

CDR3 DNA: TGTGCCATCAGTGGGGGACAGAATTCCTACGAGCAGTACTTC
CDR3 protein: CAISGGQNSYEQYF
V gene: TRBV10-3
J gene: TRBJ2-7
clone size: NA
D gene: TRBD1

CDR3 DNA: TGTGCCAGCAGCGCTAATAGCGACGAGCAGTACTTC
CDR3 protein: CASSANSDEQYF
V gene: TRBV5-1
J gene: TRBJ2-7
clone size: few
D gene: NA

CDR3 DNA: TGCGCCAGCAGCCAAGCGACGGGACAGACTTTCTACAAGCAGTACTTC
CDR3 protein: CASSQATGQTFYKQYF
V gene: TRBV4-1
J gene: TRBJ2-7
clone size: NA
D gene: TRBD1

CDR3 DNA: TGTGCCGGCAGTGACTCGCTCTCCTACAATGAGCAGTTCTTC
CDR3 protein: CAGSDSLSYNEQFF
V gene: TRBV6-4
J gene: TRBJ2-1
clone size: NA
D gene: NA

CDR3 DNA: TGCAGTGCTCGCCTTTTACAGGGGGCAGCCTACGAGCAGTACTTC
CDR3 protein: CSARLLQGAAYEQYF
V gene: TRBV20-1
J gene: TRBJ2-7
clone size: NA
D gene: TRBD1

CDR3 DNA: TGTGCCAGCTCGGATGTCTCTGGAAACACCATATATTTT
CDR3 protein: CASSDVSGNTIYF
V gene: TRBV19
J gene: TRBJ1-3
clone size: NA
D gene: NA

CDR3 DNA: TGTGCCAGCAGCGAATCACTAGCGGGGGGGCCCTACAATGAGCAGTTCTTC
CDR3 protein: CASSESLAGGPYNEQFF
V gene: TRBV7-2
J gene: TRBJ2-1
clone size: NA
D gene: TRBD2

CDR3 DNA: TGCAGCGTTGGGGAGATCTATGGCTACACCTTC
CDR3 protein: CSVGEIYGYTF
V gene: TRBV29-1
J gene: TRBJ1-2
clone size: NA
D gene: NA

CDR3 DNA: TGTGCCAGTAGTATTTACACTGAAGCTTTCTTT
CDR3 protein: CASSIYTEAFF
V gene: TRBV19
J gene: TRBJ1-1
clone size: NA
D gene: NA

CDR3 DNA: TGTGCCATCAGTGAGTCAGTTGGACAGGGGGCTGGTGGCTACACCTTC
CDR3 protein: CAISESVGQGAGGYTF
V gene: TRBV10-3
J gene: TRBJ1-2
clone size: NA
D gene: TRBD1

CDR3 DNA: TGTGCCAGCAGTGAAGTTCTGCATACGCAGTATTTT
CDR3 protein: CASSEVLHTQYF
V gene: TRBV2
J gene: TRBJ2-3
clone size: NA
D gene: NA